A single TCR beta chain is shown here with its context. Its antigen is currently unknown. The junction differs from germline at one of its ends, possibly a read error. The entry originates in a study of cytomegalovirus exposure and HLA in healthy donors. Study-level findings and limits: In an earlier analysis, about 87% or about 30%: the productive usage of most TCR beta V segments.

This PCR relied on a set of 60 Vbeta primers and 13 Jbeta primers. Methods used by the authors: An analysis performed later counted around 86 million unique TCR beta chains (approximately 10 million of them shared). The assay was immunoSEQ multiplex PCR, and TCRdb's table has in-frame clones only and misses some. V, J and clone size are taken as reported in that table, and D and trimming were inferred from the DNA itself. The sample has about 270,000 clones, around two thirds seen once. CDR1 and CDR2 from the germline V gene are SSHAT and FNYEAQ (reference sequence). The CDR3 extends over 15 amino acids.

This receptor was taken from a female donor in good health and CMV-seronegative. The rearrangement joins TRBV7-7 to TRBJ2-7; TRBD1 might be the D (6 bases). Sequenced input: PBMCs. The CDR3 sequence is CASSSGPGQSYEQYF. The CDR3 coding sequence is TGTGCTAGCAGTTCGGGGCCGGGACAAAGCTACGAGCAGTACTTC.